The 14 T cell receptor beta chains presented below share a single source sample, sequenced in a study of blood T cell repertoires in COVID-19. Method: immunoSEQ multiplex PCR; TCRdb's copy keeps in-frame clones and lacks some. The top ten clones hold more than 7.5% of a sample with 180,000 or so clones, roughly 88% of them seen once. Sequenced sample: PBMCs or T cells enriched from blood (not recorded which). These receptors were collected from a woman aged 25 to 39 who had recovered from COVID-19.

J is TRBJ2-1 and V is TRBV4-1; D may be TRBD2 (5 bases). V gave up 1 base and J gave up 9 bases, with 13 bases separating them. Germline lookup yields CDR1 MGHRA and CDR2 YSYEKL. CDR3 length: 14 amino acids. The CDR3 DNA sequence: TGCGCCAGCAGCCAAGTAGCTCTAGCCACTGAGCAGTTCTTC. As protein: CASSQVALATEQFF.

This clone appeared once. This chain connects TRBV11-2 to TRBJ2-1; 13 nucleotides agree with TRBD2. Germline V gene lookup returns CDR1 SGHAT and CDR2 FQNNGV. The J segment lost 3 bases and the V segment lost 5 bases, leaving 10 bases of the junction unmatched. This CDR3 is 18 amino acids long. The CDR3 DNA follows: TGTGCCAGCAGCCCCATCTGGAGGACTAGCGGGGGCTACAATGAGCAGTTCTTC. It encodes CASSPIWRTSGGYNEQFF. Full variable domain (outside the CDR3, taken from reference TRBV11-2 and TRBJ2-1): EAGVAQSPRYKIIEKRQSVAFWCNPISGHATLYWYQQILGQGPKLLIQFQNNGVVDDSQLPKDRFSAERLKGVDSTLKIQPAKLEDSAVYLCASSPIWRTSGGYNEQFFGPGTRLTVL.

The chain uses TRBV28 and TRBJ1-3, with D hard to call. Trimming shortened V by 5 bases and J by 9 bases, and 14 bases separated the two germline ends. The CDR3 spans 13 residues. The germline gives CDR1 MDHEN, CDR2 SYDVKM. The CDR3 region is CASSAHQARTIYF. CDR3 bases: TGTGCCAGCAGTGCTCACCAGGCCCGCACCATATATTTT.

The rearrangement joins TRBV18 to TRBJ2-3; 11 bases are a match to TRBD2. The V gene's germline CDR1 is KGHSH and CDR2 LQKENI. The V gene end was trimmed by 1 base and the J gene end by 0 bases; junction bases not matched to a gene: 0. This CDR3 has 16 residues. The CDR3 here is CASSPRLAGSTDTQYF. The CDR3 bases are TGTGCCAGCTCACCACGACTAGCGGGGAGCACAGATACGCAGTATTTT.

The V and J genes are TRBV2 and TRBJ2-3; 7 bases match TRBD1. V dropped 2 bases and J dropped 11; count of bases not matched to a gene: 4. This CDR3 comprises 12 residues. Germline-derived CDR1 and CDR2 are SNHLY and FYNNEI. CDR3 coding DNA: TGTGCCAGCAGTGAATGGCAGGGGGAGCAGTATTTT. Translation: CASSEWQGEQYF. Looking up the rest from reference TRBV2 and TRBJ2-3 gives the full variable domain: EPEVTQTPSHQVTQMGQEVILRCVPISNHLYFYWYRQILGQKVEFLVSFYNNEISEKSEIFDDQFSVERPDGSNFTLKIRSTKLEDSAMYFCASSEWQGEQYFGPGTRLTVL.

The chain couples TRBV6-5 to TRBJ2-2, with D perhaps matching TRBD2 (5 bases). Trimming removed 6 bases at V and 0 bases at J, with 11 bases between. This CDR3 is 15 amino acids long. Germline V CDR1 and CDR2: MNHEY, SVGAGI. The CDR3 coding sequence is TGTGCCAGCAGAACCGGGGTCGCGAACACCGGGGAGCTGTTTTTT. This gives the protein CASRTGVANTGELFF.

V gene TRBV27 combines with J gene TRBJ2-1; 7 nucleotides line up with TRBD2. J gave up 7 bases and V 5 bases, and 8 bases lay outside the gene matches. The CDR3 is made up of 14 amino acids. Germline loops: CDR1 MNHEY, CDR2 SMNVEV (reference sequence). The CDR3 DNA is TGTGCCAGCAGTAGTGGCGGGAGTAGGAATGAGCAGTTCTTC. This sequence encodes CASSSGGSRNEQFF.

The chain employs TRBV24-1 and TRBJ2-7, with TRBD2 matching 7 bases. The CDR3 is 16 amino acids. V was clipped by 5 bases and J by 0 bases; unmatched bases: 9. Per germline, CDR1 KGHDR and CDR2 SFDVKD. CDR3 sequence reads: CATSGNGDYPSYEQYF. CDR3 coding DNA: TGTGCCACCAGTGGAAATGGGGACTACCCCTCCTACGAGCAGTACTTC.

DNA for the CDR3: TGTGCCAGCAGAATCTCAAGCGACAATGAGCAGTTCTTC. Translation gives CASRISSDNEQFF. The chain couples TRBV27 to TRBJ2-1; unclear D gene. V dropped 6 bases and J dropped 5 bases, with 11 bases sitting between them. Germline CDR1 MNHEY, CDR2 SMNVEV (reference sequence). This CDR3 has 13 residues.

The chain couples TRBV9 to TRBJ2-7; perhaps TRBD1 as D (6 bases). The CDR3 consists of 14 residues. Germline CDR1 SGDLS, CDR2 YYNGEE. Trimming removed 3 bases at V and 2 bases at J, with 12 bases between. CDR3 sequence: CASSAGQPPYEQYF. The CDR3 DNA is TGTGCCAGCAGCGCCGGACAGCCTCCCTACGAGCAGTACTTC.

The chain has TRBV28 and TRBJ2-7; a possible D gene is TRBD1 (6 bases). The V gene's germline CDR1 is MDHEN and CDR2 SYDVKM. The CDR3 is 12 residues long. The V end was cut by 5 bases, the J end by 6 bases, with 11 bases between. CDR3 amino acids: CASSPDSSEQYF. The CDR3 DNA follows: TGTGCCAGCAGTCCGGACAGTTCCGAGCAGTACTTC. Drawing the rest from reference TRBV28 and TRBJ2-7, the complete variable domain is DVKVTQSSRYLVKRTGEKVFLECVQDMDHENMFWYRQDPGLGLRLIYFSYDVKMKEKGDIPEGYSVSREKKERFSLILESASTNQTSMYLCASSPDSSEQYFGPGTRLTVT.

The CDR3 protein is CASSPPLAGFPPYEQYF. CDR3 coding DNA: TGCGCCAGCAGCCCTCCCTTGGCGGGATTCCCACCCTACGAGCAGTACTTC. The rearrangement joins TRBV5-1 to TRBJ2-7; possibly TRBD2 for D (6 bases). The CDR3 runs to 17 residues. Trimming shortened V by 4 bases and J by 2 bases, and 22 bases separated the two germline ends. Germline assignment: CDR1 SGHRS and CDR2 YFSETQ.

The chain links TRBV15 to TRBJ1-2; D is unclear. The CDR3 has 13 amino acids. V gave up 0 bases and J gave up 5 bases, with 7 bases separating them. The germline CDR1 and CDR2 sequences are LNHNV and YYDKDF (reference sequence). The CDR3 sequence is CATSRDVQYGYTF. The DNA for the CDR3 is TGTGCCACCAGCAGAGATGTGCAGTATGGCTACACCTTC.

This rearrangement joins TRBV28 to TRBJ1-6; the D is unclear. V was cut by 3 bases and J by 7 bases, with 4 bases left in between. This CDR3 is built from 12 residues. Germline V CDR1 and CDR2: MDHEN, SYDVKM. CDR3 nucleotides: TGTGCCAGCAGTTTCTCGAATTCACCCCTCCACTTT. Translation: CASSFSNSPLHF.